The source of this T cell receptor (beta chain) is a study of cytomegalovirus exposure and HLA in healthy donors. At the level of the study: Early release data held 75 million to 100 million unique TCRs from HLA-typed donors. Study-wide points: Excluded: some indistinguishable V segments such as TRBV6-2 and TRBV6-3. Among the CMV-associated chains, a few were confirmed in vitro as specific for CMV antigens. The productive fraction for most TCR beta V segments was about 87% or about 30% in an earlier analysis.

Comments on this clone: Antigen unknown. The same CDR3 also results from other DNA sequences found in this sample.

Germline V gene sequence: CDR1 GTSNPN, CDR2 SVGIG (reference sequence). V was clipped by 8 bases and J by 8 bases, with 18 bases between them. The CDR3 totals 13 residues. Vbeta (60) and Jbeta (13) primers were used in the PCR. Assay used: immunoSEQ multiplex PCR; TCRdb lists only in-frame clones, some missing. Of 130,000 to 150,000 clones listed, 75% to 80% are singletons. The receptor's source is a woman between 50 and 59 years old in good health and CMV-seronegative. This rearrangement joins TRBV30 to TRBJ1-4; unclear D gene. The material sequenced was PBMCs. The chain's CDR3 is CAGRGSDWEKLFF. The CDR3 DNA reads as TGTGCCGGACGTGGGAGCGATTGGGAAAAACTGTTTTTT.